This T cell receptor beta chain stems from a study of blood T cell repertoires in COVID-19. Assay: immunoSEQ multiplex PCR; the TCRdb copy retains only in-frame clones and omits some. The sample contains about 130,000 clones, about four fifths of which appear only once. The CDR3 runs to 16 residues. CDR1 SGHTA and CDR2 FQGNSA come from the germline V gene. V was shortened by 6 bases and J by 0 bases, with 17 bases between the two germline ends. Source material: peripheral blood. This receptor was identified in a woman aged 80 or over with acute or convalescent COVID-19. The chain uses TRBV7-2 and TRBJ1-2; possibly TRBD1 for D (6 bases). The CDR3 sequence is CASRSQPGGPNYGYTF. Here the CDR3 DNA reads TGTGCCAGCAGATCCCAACCGGGGGGGCCTAACTATGGCTACACCTTC.